The 13 T cell receptor beta chains below come from one sample, sequenced in a study of T cell changes during pregnancy in multiple sclerosis. Sequenced by immunoSEQ multiplex PCR; TCRdb stores in-frame clones only, minus some. The sample includes about 41,000 clones, 90% seen only once; the top ten take roughly 7.2%. This specimen consisted of CD8+ T cells from peripheral blood mononuclear cells, obtained in the third trimester of pregnancy. The receptors derive from a female donor with multiple sclerosis, enrolled in a pregnancy study.

This clone turned up a few times. The chain has TRBV28 and TRBJ1-2, with 10 bases lining up with TRBD1. Trimming removed 10 bases from V and 4 bases from J; junction bases left unmatched: 6. The CDR3 contains 13 residues. Germline lookup yields CDR1 MDHEN and CDR2 SYDVKM. This CDR3 is CATMTGGGYGYTF. The CDR3 nucleotides read TGTGCCACCATGACAGGGGGCGGCTATGGCTACACCTTC.

This rearrangement joins TRBV4-1 to TRBJ2-1; tentatively, D is TRBD2 (6 bases). V lost 0 bases and J lost 2, with 14 bases in between. Germline loops: CDR1 MGHRA, CDR2 YSYEKL. This CDR3 has 17 residues. For the CDR3, the DNA is TGCGCCAGCAGCCAAGATGTAGGGACTGGGGCCTACAATGAGCAGTTCTTC. It codes for CASSQDVGTGAYNEQFF.

The J gene is TRBJ2-7, the V gene TRBV10-3, with 9 bases fitting TRBD2. The CDR3 has 16 amino acids. Germline CDR1 is ENHRY and CDR2 is SYGVKD. V lost 8 bases to trimming and J lost 5 bases; unmatched junction nucleotides: 16. CDR3 bases: TGTGCCATCGGTGGAGCTAGCGGGATCGGAGAGGACGAGCAGTACTTC. Protein: CAIGGASGIGEDEQYF.

This chain connects TRBV7-9 to TRBJ2-1; tentatively, D is TRBD1 (5 bases). The CDR3 has 14 amino acids. Trimming cost V 1 base and J 8 bases, with 12 bases left between them. CDR1 and CDR2 (germline): SEHNR, FQNEAQ (reference sequence). DNA for the CDR3: TGTGCCAGCAGCTTAGACGCAGGGTACGATGAGCAGTTCTTC. Translation gives CASSLDAGYDEQFF.

The J gene is TRBJ2-7, the V gene TRBV7-2, with D maybe TRBD2 (6 bases). Trimming left V 4 bases short and J 0 bases short, with 7 bases between. The CDR3 consists of 13 residues. CDR1 SGHTA and CDR2 FQGNSA come from the germline V gene. CDR3 sequence (DNA): TGTGCCAGCAGCTCCGGGAGCTCCTACGAGCAGTACTTC. It encodes CASSSGSSYEQYF.

V is TRBV11-2 and J is TRBJ2-5; TRBD1 aligns across 7 bases. The junction had 8 bases not matched to a gene; V was cut back by 5 bases and J by 2 bases. Per the germline V gene, CDR1 is SGHAT and CDR2 is FQNNGV. The CDR3 consists of 15 residues. Here the CDR3 DNA reads TGTGCCAGCAGCCCCCCCCGGGACAGACAAGAGACCCAGTACTTC. Protein sequence: CASSPPRDRQETQYF.

This rearrangement joins TRBV19 to TRBJ2-3, with D hard to call. The CDR3 extends over 12 amino acids. The V and J ends lost 3 bases and 6 bases respectively, with 7 bases between them. The germline CDR1 and CDR2 sequences are LNHDA and SQIVND (reference sequence). The CDR3 spells CASSMGVDTQYF. In DNA form, the CDR3 reads TGTGCCAGTAGTATGGGCGTTGATACGCAGTATTTT.

This clone is classed as medium-sized. The chain combines TRBV1 with TRBJ2-1; the DNA was not used to check the table's D call, TRBD2. TRBV1 is reported as a pseudogene. This CDR3 is 21 amino acids long. CDR3 sequence reads: CTSSQDPLPSGGANSYNEQFF. The CDR3 DNA is TGCACCAGCAGCCAAGATCCATTACCTAGCGGGGGGGCTAATTCCTACAATGAGCAGTTCTTC.

The chain links TRBV27 to TRBJ2-7; D is perhaps TRBD1 (5 bases). Germline-derived CDR1 and CDR2 are MNHEY and SMNVEV (reference sequence). This CDR3 is 11 amino acids long. V shed 6 bases and J shed 3 bases, with 6 bases lying between them. CDR3 nucleotides: TGTGCCAGCAGCCAGGGCTACGAGCAGTACTTC. It is translated as CASSQGYEQYF.

The rearrangement joins TRBV11-2 to TRBJ2-7; D is possibly TRBD1 (6 bases). Germline CDR1 reads SGHAT; CDR2 reads FQNNGV. With 5 bases removed from V and 2 bases from J, the gap between germline ends came to 13 bases. The length of the CDR3 is 14 residues. The CDR3, as DNA: TGTGCCAGCAGCACACCGACAGGTACCTACGAGCAGTACTTC. It yields the protein CASSTPTGTYEQYF.

This chain links TRBV7-3 with TRBJ2-5, with TRBD2 as a possible D gene (7 bases). The germline gives CDR1 SGHTA, CDR2 FQGTGA. The CDR3 spans 15 residues. V gave up 1 base and J gave up 5 bases, with 14 bases separating them. CDR3 residues: CASSLSSGGSETQYF. The CDR3 bases are TGTGCCAGCAGCTTAAGCTCGGGGGGCTCGGAGACCCAGTACTTC.

The CDR3 sequence is CATSREAREGRPDTQYF. DNA of the CDR3: TGTGCCACCAGCAGAGAAGCGCGGGAGGGCCGCCCAGATACGCAGTATTTT. V gene TRBV15 combines with J gene TRBJ2-3; 9 nucleotides line up with TRBD2. The CDR3 length is 17 residues. With V trimmed by 0 bases and J by 4 bases, 8 bases remained unmatched. Germline V CDR1 and CDR2: LNHNV, YYDKDF (reference sequence).

The chain has TRBV9 and TRBJ2-1, with D possibly being TRBD2 (5 bases). The CDR3 totals 13 residues. The ends were cut back, 3 bases at V and 5 bases at J, with 9 bases in the middle. From germline, CDR1 is SGDLS and CDR2 YYNGEE. CDR3 bases: TGTGCCAGCAGCGCGACTAACGACAATGAGCAGTTCTTC. Translating it yields CASSATNDNEQFF.